This entry describes one T cell receptor beta chain. The entry originates in a study of blood T cell repertoires in COVID-19. Overall study context: Italy, Spain and the United States were the sources of the convalescent and acute COVID-19 samples. PBMCs, B-cell-depleted T cells, or T cells provided the cDNA or gDNA that made up the material.

Germline values: CDR1 SGHTA, CDR2 FQGNSA. With 5 bases removed from V and 4 bases from J, the gap between germline ends came to 11 bases. The CDR3 length is 14 residues. Under the authors' procedure: How many nucleated cells were present was estimated from reference gene primer amplification. Here immunoSEQ multiplex PCR was the method, and the copy in TCRdb shows in-frame clones only, minus some. That table is the source of V, J and clone size, and D and trimming were worked out from the DNA. The data hold over 30,000 clones, with roughly four fifths observed a single time. V gene TRBV7-2 combines with J gene TRBJ1-4, with D possibly being TRBD1 (5 bases). The sample comprised peripheral blood. The sequence was collected from a man older than 75 with active or convalescent COVID-19. For the CDR3, the DNA is TGTGCCAGCAGCCTCGACAGCCGTAATGAAAAACTGTTTTTT. Translating gives CASSLDSRNEKLFF.